This entry lists 18 T cell receptor beta chains sequenced from one sample in a study of T cell responses to AZD1222 COVID-19 vaccine. Profiled with immunoSEQ multiplex PCR; TCRdb holds only in-frame clones, not every one. This table holds approximately 100,000 clones, around 87% found once. The sample in question was peripheral blood, obtained 28 days after the second AZD1222 dose. All receptors derive from an adult who received the AZD1222 COVID-19 vaccine.

This chain joins TRBV30 and TRBJ1-1; D is undetermined. The germline CDR1 and CDR2 sequences are GTSNPN and SVGIG (reference sequence). This CDR3 is 12 amino acids long. Trimming pared 5 bases from V and 0 bases from J, leaving 7 bases between. CDR3 amino acids: CAWGKLNTEAFF. The CDR3 nucleotides are TGTGCCTGGGGGAAACTGAACACTGAAGCTTTCTTT. The variable domain in full, with the rest retrieved from reference TRBV30 and TRBJ1-1, is SQTIHQWPATLVQPVGSPLSLECTVEGTSNPNLYWYRQAAGRGLQLLFYSVGIGQISSEVPQNLSASRPQDRQFILSSKKLLLSDSGFYLCAWGKLNTEAFFGQGTRLTVV.

The rearrangement joins TRBV6-1 to TRBJ2-7; D is perhaps TRBD1 (6 bases). Looked up from germline, CDR1 is MNHNS and CDR2 is SASEGT. The CDR3 has 15 amino acids. Between the trimmed V and J ends, which lost 8 bases and 4 bases, there was a span of 21 bases. The CDR3 here is CASGNREPPRYEQYF. Here the CDR3 DNA reads TGTGCCAGCGGGAACAGGGAGCCCCCCAGGTACGAGCAGTACTTC.

The V and J genes are TRBV6-2 or TRBV6-3 and TRBJ2-3; D is tentatively TRBD1 or TRBD2 (5 bases each). The CDR3 contains 17 residues. Trimming pared 2 bases from V and 2 bases from J, leaving 17 bases between. CDR1 is MNHEY, CDR2 SVGEGT, per germline. The DNA for the CDR3 is TGTGCCAGCAGTTACCTAAGGGGTAGCGCATCCACAGATACGCAGTATTTT. Translated, it gives CASSYLRGSASTDTQYF.

Only a few counts were recorded for this clone. The V and J genes are TRBV5-4 and TRBJ1-3; D is ambiguous. The CDR3 extends over 14 amino acids. V was cut by 1 base and J by 2 bases, with 7 bases left in between. Looked up from germline, CDR1 is SGHNT and CDR2 is YYREEE (reference sequence). The CDR3 spells CASSLRGAGNTIYF. The CDR3, as DNA: TGTGCCAGCAGCTTGCGCGGGGCTGGAAACACCATATATTTT.

The V and J genes are TRBV2 and TRBJ2-4, with TRBD2 matching 8 bases. J gave up 15 bases and V 8 bases, and 15 bases lay outside the gene matches. The V gene's germline CDR1 is SNHLY and CDR2 FYNNEI. CDR3 length: 13 amino acids. The DNA for the CDR3 is TGTGCCAGCGGGGGTAGCGGGGCCAAATGGGGGTACTTC. It specifies CASGGSGAKWGYF.

The chain has TRBV6-6 and TRBJ1-2, with D perhaps matching TRBD1 (5 bases). Germline CDR1 reads MNHNY; CDR2 reads SVGAGI (reference sequence). The CDR3 is 14 residues long. V was shortened by 7 bases and J by 4 bases, with 16 bases between the two germline ends. CDR3 sequence reads: CASTQTPGFYGYTF. The DNA of the CDR3 is TGTGCCAGCACCCAAACACCAGGGTTCTATGGCTACACCTTC.

As for this clone: Within the sample, other DNA sequences also encode this same CDR3. The chain employs TRBV28 and TRBJ2-2; no definite D call. The V end lost 6 bases, the J end lost 1 base, and 6 bases lay between the germline ends. Per germline, CDR1 MDHEN and CDR2 SYDVKM. CDR3 length: 13 amino acids. The CDR3 sequence: CASSSRNTGELFF. In DNA, the CDR3 is TGTGCCAGCAGCTCAAGGAACACCGGGGAGCTGTTTTTT.

In its sample, this clone was seen a few times. The chain has TRBV7-2 and TRBJ2-7; no clear D. Trimming took off 5 bases at V and 2 bases at J, with 16 bases between the two ends. The CDR3 runs 15 residues. Germline V gene sequence: CDR1 SGHTA, CDR2 FQGNSA. Here the CDR3 reads CASSPSPGVTYEQYF. Written as DNA, the CDR3 is TGTGCCAGCAGCCCTTCCCCGGGTGTTACCTACGAGCAGTACTTC.

The J gene is TRBJ2-3, the V gene TRBV30, with 8 nucleotides matching TRBD1. The CDR3 runs 19 residues. Germline assignment: CDR1 GTSNPN and CDR2 SVGIG (reference sequence). Trimming removed 0 bases from V and 4 bases from J; junction bases left unmatched: 18. In DNA form, the CDR3 reads TGTGCCTGGAGTGTATTAACAGGGGGAACTAGCAGGGCCGCAGATACGCAGTATTTT. Translated, it gives CAWSVLTGGTSRAADTQYF. Supplemented by reference TRBV30 and TRBJ2-3, the full variable domain reads SQTIHQWPATLVQPVGSPLSLECTVEGTSNPNLYWYRQAAGRGLQLLFYSVGIGQISSEVPQNLSASRPQDRQFILSSKKLLLSDSGFYLCAWSVLTGGTSRAADTQYFGPGTRLTVL.

Here the CDR3 reads CASSFGADSYEQYF. The CDR3 region has the DNA TGTGCCAGCAGCTTTGGGGCCGACTCCTACGAGCAGTACTTC. This rearrangement joins TRBV7-9 to TRBJ2-7; D possibly corresponds to TRBD1 (5 bases). V was pared by 3 bases and J by 0 bases, with 9 bases between. The CDR3 extends over 14 amino acids. The germline V gene has CDR1 SEHNR and CDR2 FQNEAQ (reference sequence). Full variable domain (missing parts from reference TRBV7-9 and TRBJ2-7): DTGVSQNPRHKITKRGQNVTFRCDPISEHNRLYWYRQTLGQGPEFLTYFQNEAQLEKSRLLSDRFSAERPKGSFSTLEIQRTEQGDSAMYLCASSFGADSYEQYFGPGTRLTVT.

The rearrangement uses TRBV24-1 and TRBJ1-4; perhaps TRBD1 as D (5 bases). This CDR3 has 14 residues. Germline lookup yields CDR1 KGHDR and CDR2 SFDVKD. V lost 1 base to trimming and J lost 8 bases, with 10 bases between them. CDR3 nucleotide sequence: TGTGCCACCAGTGATTTAGGGGTAGGAGAAAAACTGTTTTTT. It specifies CATSDLGVGEKLFF.

The V and J genes are TRBV5-1 and TRBJ1-1; D unresolved. The ends were cut back, 1 base at V and 5 bases at J, with 15 bases in the middle. The CDR3 extends over 15 amino acids. Germline V CDR1 and CDR2: SGHRS, YFSETQ. Here the CDR3 reads CASSLQMASDTEAFF. The CDR3 DNA follows: TGCGCCAGCAGCTTGCAGATGGCCTCAGATACTGAAGCTTTCTTT.

The table lists this clone with a count of one. V is TRBV7-3 and J is TRBJ2-1; no clear D. Deletions cut 0 bases from V and 9 bases from J, with 12 bases between. The CDR3 runs 14 residues. The germline CDR1 and CDR2 sequences are SGHTA and FQGTGA. The CDR3 bases are TGTGCCAGCAGCTTAACGATGGGGTCGGTTGAGCAGTTCTTC. The encoded protein is CASSLTMGSVEQFF. The complete variable domain, with remaining parts taken from reference TRBV7-3 and TRBJ2-1, reads GAGVSQTPSNKVTEKGKYVELRCDPISGHTALYWYRQSLGQGPEFLIYFQGTGAADDSGLPNDRFFAVRPEGSVSTLKIQRTERGDSAVYLCASSLTMGSVEQFFGPGTRLTVL.

The chain combines TRBV25-1 with TRBJ1-2, with TRBD1 as a possible D gene (5 bases). Trimming shortened V by 3 bases and J by 4 bases, and 12 bases separated the two germline ends. The CDR3 consists of 14 residues. CDR1 is MGHDK and CDR2 is SYGVNS in the germline V gene. This chain's CDR3 is CASSDPGRFYGYTF. CDR3 sequence (DNA): TGTGCCAGCAGTGATCCAGGGCGATTCTATGGCTACACCTTC.

The chain is built from TRBV4-2 and TRBJ2-6; 11 nucleotides match TRBD2. J gave up 2 bases and V 4 bases, and 7 bases lay outside the gene matches. The length of the CDR3 is 18 residues. Germline V lookup: CDR1 LGHNA, CDR2 YNFKEQ. CDR3: CASSRWGSGRAGANVLTF. CDR3 sequence (DNA): TGTGCCAGCAGCCGTTGGGGTAGCGGGAGGGCTGGGGCCAACGTCCTGACTTTC.

The chain has TRBV14 and TRBJ2-1, with D tentatively TRBD1 or TRBD2 (5 bases each). V was pared by 2 bases and J by 4 bases, with 15 bases between. The CDR3 sequence is 16 residues long. Per germline, CDR1 SGHDN and CDR2 FVKESK. CDR3 coding DNA: TGTGCCAGCAGCCAACGGGACGGCGAGATATACAATGAGCAGTTCTTC. Amino acids: CASSQRDGEIYNEQFF.

This clone occurred once. J is TRBJ2-1 and V is TRBV7-2; 7 nucleotides align to TRBD2. Germline V gene data show CDR1 as SGHTA and CDR2 as FQGNSA. The CDR3 is made up of 18 amino acids. V lost 5 bases, J lost 6 bases, and 19 bases stayed unmatched. In DNA, the CDR3 is TGTGCCAGCAGCACCCTCCAGGTTGGGCTAGCGGAAATCAATGAGCAGTTCTTC. The encoded protein is CASSTLQVGLAEINEQFF.

The V and J genes are TRBV7-2 and TRBJ1-5; D possibly corresponds to TRBD1 (6 bases). The germline CDR1 and CDR2 sequences are SGHTA and FQGNSA. The CDR3 contains 14 residues. V was shortened by 6 bases and J by 3 bases, with 12 bases between the two germline ends. The CDR3 loop reads CASRRGNSNQPQHF. Here the CDR3 DNA reads TGTGCCAGCAGGAGGGGGAACTCCAATCAGCCCCAGCATTTT.